One and the same sample provided the 22 T cell receptor beta chains below, sequenced in a study of blood T cell repertoires in COVID-19. Data came from immunoSEQ multiplex PCR; TCRdb stores just in-frame clones and leaves some out. Among approximately 160,000 clones listed, 84% were seen once. Material for sequencing was peripheral blood. Source of these receptors: a man in his late teens or twenties with active or convalescent COVID-19.

The chain combines TRBV19 with TRBJ2-5, with 10 positions matching TRBD2. V shed 6 bases, J shed 4 bases, and the junction held 8 bases outside the gene matches. Germline assignment: CDR1 LNHDA and CDR2 SQIVND (reference sequence). This CDR3 has 15 amino acids. The CDR3 spells CASRLESGGAETQYF. CDR3 DNA sequence: TGTGCCAGTAGGCTGGAGAGCGGGGGGGCAGAGACCCAGTACTTC. Based on the CDR3 plus reference TRBV19 and TRBJ2-5, the full variable domain is DGGITQSPKYLFRKEGQNVTLSCEQNLNHDAMYWYRQDPGQGLRLIYYSQIVNDFQKGDIAEGYSVSREKKESFPLTVTSAQKNPTAFYLCASRLESGGAETQYFGPGTRLLVL.

In nucleotides, the CDR3 is TGTGCCAGCAGCTTAGGGCCAGGGGGAGAAGCTTTCTTT. This codes for CASSLGPGGEAFF. The chain couples TRBV11-2 to TRBJ1-1, with TRBD1 matching 7 bases. The CDR3 consists of 13 residues. Trimming cost V 1 base and J 8 bases; bases outside gene matches: 4. Germline values: CDR1 SGHAT, CDR2 FQNNGV.

The chain combines TRBV2 with TRBJ1-5; the match to TRBD1 covers 7 bases. This CDR3 is 16 amino acids long. V shed 2 bases and J 2 bases; nucleotides not matched to a gene: 6. Germline V gene data show CDR1 as SNHLY and CDR2 as FYNNEI. DNA for the CDR3: TGTGCCAGCAGTGAACTGCAGGGGGAGCGCAATCAGCCCCAGCATTTT. It encodes CASSELQGERNQPQHF. Combining the CDR3 with reference TRBV2 and TRBJ1-5 gives the whole variable domain EPEVTQTPSHQVTQMGQEVILRCVPISNHLYFYWYRQILGQKVEFLVSFYNNEISEKSEIFDDQFSVERPDGSNFTLKIRSTKLEDSAMYFCASSELQGERNQPQHFGDGTRLSIL.

The chain has TRBV25-1 and TRBJ2-3, with D maybe TRBD2 (6 bases). CDR3 length equals 15 residues. V lost 5 bases to trimming and J lost 6 bases, with 18 bases between them. CDR1 is MGHDK and CDR2 is SYGVNS in the germline V gene. The CDR3 sequence is CASSFIWGGGDTQYF. Here the CDR3 DNA reads TGTGCCAGCAGTTTTATCTGGGGAGGAGGGGATACGCAGTATTTT.

The chain uses TRBV5-1 and TRBJ2-3; TRBD2 aligns across 12 bases. The CDR3 is 16 residues long. CDR1 and CDR2 from the germline V gene are SGHRS and YFSETQ. J gave up 4 bases and V 4 bases, and 7 bases lay outside the gene matches. The CDR3 protein is CASSVLTSGGADTQYF. CDR3 DNA: TGCGCCAGCAGCGTCCTGACTAGCGGGGGTGCAGATACGCAGTATTTT.

V is TRBV10-1 and J is TRBJ2-1; D gene uncertain. CDR1 is WNHNN, CDR2 SYGVQD, per germline (reference sequence). V was clipped by 0 bases and J by 6 bases, with 6 bases between them. This CDR3 has 13 residues. CDR3 in amino acids: CASSESYINEQFF. CDR3 coding DNA: TGCGCCAGCAGTGAGTCGTACATCAATGAGCAGTTCTTC.

The gene calls are TRBV7-6 and TRBJ1-1, with 8 bases fitting TRBD1. Trimming at V came to 2 bases and at J to 0 bases, leaving 2 bases not matched to a gene. Germline V lookup: CDR1 SGHVS, CDR2 FNYEAQ. The CDR3 has 15 amino acids. CDR3 in amino acids: CASSLYRGMNTEAFF. In nucleotides, the CDR3 is TGTGCCAGCAGCTTATACAGGGGGATGAACACTGAAGCTTTCTTT.

V and J are TRBV10-3 and TRBJ2-1, with D possibly being TRBD1 (6 bases). CDR3 length equals 13 residues. The V end was cut by 0 bases, the J end by 9 bases, with 9 bases between. Germline V CDR1 and CDR2: ENHRY, SYGVKD. In nucleotides, the CDR3 is TGTGCCATCAGTGAGTCTGGGGGCACTGAGCAGTTCTTC. Translating it yields CAISESGGTEQFF.

The V and J genes are TRBV9 and TRBJ1-2, with 7 bases fitting TRBD1. Germline CDR1 reads SGDLS; CDR2 reads YYNGEE. J gave up 7 bases and V 0 bases, and 6 bases lay outside the gene matches. The CDR3 is made up of 14 amino acids. CDR3 residues: CASSVGGQAVGYTF. DNA for the CDR3: TGTGCCAGCAGCGTAGGCGGACAGGCAGTTGGCTACACCTTC.

V and J are TRBV14 and TRBJ2-3; 8 bases are shared with TRBD2. The CDR3 is 15 amino acids. The germline V gene encodes CDR1 SGHDN and CDR2 FVKESK. V trimming: 4 bases; J trimming: 6 bases; junction bases outside the gene matches: 9. The CDR3 protein is CASSRRAGVVDTQYF. CDR3 coding DNA: TGTGCCAGCAGCCGACGAGCGGGGGTTGTTGATACGCAGTATTTT.

The chain links TRBV19 to TRBJ1-2; 9 bases fit TRBD1. The germline V gene encodes CDR1 LNHDA and CDR2 SQIVND (reference sequence). CDR3 size: 16 residues. J lost 4 bases, V lost 5 bases, and 11 bases had no gene match. The CDR3 here is CASSPQGQGPSYGYTF. DNA of the CDR3: TGTGCCAGTAGTCCCCAAGGACAGGGGCCTTCCTATGGCTACACCTTC.

The chain joins TRBV2 to TRBJ1-6; possible D gene TRBD1, 5 bases. The length of the CDR3 is 13 residues. V dropped 7 bases and J dropped 8 bases, with 12 bases sitting between them. The germline V gene has CDR1 SNHLY and CDR2 FYNNEI. The CDR3 loop is CASNAGRHSPLHF. The CDR3 DNA reads TGTGCCAGCAATGCAGGGAGGCATTCACCCCTCCACTTT.

The chain carries TRBV28 and TRBJ1-6, with D maybe TRBD1 (6 bases). The germline V and J ends were trimmed by 7 bases and 5 bases, with 15 bases remaining between them. CDR3 length: 15 amino acids. Looked up from germline, CDR1 is MDHEN and CDR2 is SYDVKM. CDR3 loop: CASTLTRGNNSPLHF. The DNA of the CDR3 is TGTGCCAGCACCCTCACCAGGGGCAATAATTCACCCCTCCACTTT.

The count of this clone is one. The CDR3 sequence: CASSTTGVRTGELFF. CDR3 in DNA: TGTGCCAGCAGTACGACAGGGGTCAGGACCGGGGAGCTGTTTTTT. The chain carries TRBV6-5 and TRBJ2-2; 8 bases agree with TRBD1. The length of the CDR3 is 15 residues. The V and J ends lost 5 bases and 5 bases, in that order; junction bases with no gene match: 7. Germline V gives CDR1 MNHEY, CDR2 SVGAGI.

The rearrangement joins TRBV6-6 to TRBJ1-4; D ambiguous. The V gene lost 6 bases and the J gene lost 5 bases, with 7 bases spanning the gap. This CDR3 spans 12 amino acids. Germline V lookup: CDR1 MNHNY, CDR2 SVGAGI (reference sequence). The chain's CDR3 is CASRYPNEKLFF. CDR3 DNA: TGTGCCAGCAGATACCCGAATGAAAAACTGTTTTTT.

This chain joins TRBV19 and TRBJ1-2; 10 bases are a match to TRBD1. The V gene's germline CDR1 is LNHDA and CDR2 SQIVND (reference sequence). The V and J ends lost 7 bases and 7 bases, in that order; junction bases with no gene match: 12. The CDR3 extends over 15 amino acids. The CDR3 region is CASTASGDRGFGYTF. The CDR3 DNA is TGTGCCAGTACAGCTTCGGGGGACAGGGGTTTTGGCTACACCTTC.

This clone showed up just a few times. The chain has TRBV19 and TRBJ1-2; D not resolved. V shed 3 bases and J shed 5 bases, with 19 bases lying between them. CDR1 is LNHDA, CDR2 SQIVND, per germline (reference sequence). The CDR3 contains 16 residues. This CDR3 reads CASSIDTGKTRYGYTF. The CDR3, as DNA: TGTGCCAGTAGTATCGACACCGGGAAGACGCGTTATGGCTACACCTTC.

The chain carries TRBV25-1 and TRBJ1-2; D is uncertain. Looked up from germline, CDR1 is MGHDK and CDR2 is SYGVNS. The CDR3 spans 18 residues. The ends were cut back, 2 bases at V and 8 bases at J, with 27 bases in the middle. The CDR3 region is CASSEPLAPVRVGKGYTF. The CDR3 DNA is TGTGCCAGCAGTGAACCCCTGGCCCCAGTGAGGGTGGGGAAAGGCTACACCTTC.

V is TRBV5-3 and J is TRBJ1-6, with D possibly TRBD1 on 6 matching bases. TRBV5-3 is an ORF, and what it does is uncertain. CDR3 length: 17 amino acids. V lost 4 bases to trimming and J lost 0 bases, with 14 bases between them. CDR3 protein: CARSLVRGFSYNSPLHF. CDR3 DNA sequence: TGTGCCAGAAGCCTGGTCAGGGGTTTCTCCTATAATTCACCCCTCCACTTT.

This chain uses TRBV19 with TRBJ2-5, with 8 bases fitting TRBD2. Germline V gene data show CDR1 as LNHDA and CDR2 as SQIVND (reference sequence). Trimming took 0 bases from V and 5 from J; bases not matched to a gene: 5. The CDR3 contains 15 residues. This CDR3 reads CASSIDRASGETQYF. The CDR3 bases are TGTGCCAGTAGTATAGATCGGGCTAGCGGGGAGACCCAGTACTTC.

On this clone itself: Different DNA sequences within this sample yield the same CDR3. V usage is TRBV5-4 and J usage is TRBJ1-4; tentatively, D is TRBD1 (6 bases). The length of the CDR3 is 17 residues. Germline loops: CDR1 SGHNT, CDR2 YYREEE (reference sequence). V dropped 1 base and J dropped 8 bases, with 21 bases sitting between them. The CDR3 here is CASSLFSLQGGREKLFF. Here the CDR3 DNA reads TGTGCCAGCAGCTTGTTTTCTCTACAGGGCGGAAGGGAAAAACTGTTTTTT.

The V gene is TRBV2, the J gene TRBJ1-2, with D unclear. The germline V gene has CDR1 SNHLY and CDR2 FYNNEI. Trimming pared 6 bases from V and 4 bases from J, leaving 12 bases between. This CDR3 has 13 amino acids. The CDR3 nucleotides are TGTGCCAGCAGAATACGGGCGGGCTATGGCTACACCTTC. It yields the protein CASRIRAGYGYTF.